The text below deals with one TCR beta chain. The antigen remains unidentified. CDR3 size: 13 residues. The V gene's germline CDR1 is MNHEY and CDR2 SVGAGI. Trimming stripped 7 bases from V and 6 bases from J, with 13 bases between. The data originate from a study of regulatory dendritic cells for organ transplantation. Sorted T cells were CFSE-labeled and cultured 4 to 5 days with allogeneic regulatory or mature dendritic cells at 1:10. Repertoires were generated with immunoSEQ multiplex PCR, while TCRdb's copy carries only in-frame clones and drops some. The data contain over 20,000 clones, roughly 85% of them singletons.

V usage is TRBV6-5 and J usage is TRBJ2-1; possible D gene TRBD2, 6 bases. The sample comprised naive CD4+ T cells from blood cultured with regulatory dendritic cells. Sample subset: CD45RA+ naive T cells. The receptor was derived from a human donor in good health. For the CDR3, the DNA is TGTGCCAGCACTTATGGGACTCGCAATGAGCAGTTCTTC. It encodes CASTYGTRNEQFF.